This is a list of T cell receptor beta chains from one sample in a study of T cells after posttransplantation cyclophosphamide. TCRdb's table, derived via immunoSEQ multiplex PCR, lists solely in-frame clones and lacks some. Altogether over 25,000 clones were found in the sample, and no singletons occur. Material: PBMCs. These receptors all come from a woman between 55 and 75 years old in good health, CMV-negative, and a related stem cell transplant donor. CDR3s include the opening cysteine and the closing phenylalanine or tryptophan. A D gene is named only where the DNA matches it firmly. The size of a clone is reported for some rows only, either as once, few or many, or as a class for expanded clones.

>TRBV12-3/TRBV12-4|NA|NA|TRBJ2-2
CASTLTNTGELFF
TGTGCCAGCACACTCACCAACACCGGGGAGCTGTTTTTT
>TRBV7-8|few|TRBD2|TRBJ2-3
CASSTRLAGPSDTQYF
TGTGCCAGCAGCACCAGACTAGCGGGACCCTCGGATACGCAGTATTTT
>TRBV2|NA|TRBD2|TRBJ2-3
CASRGFAGVGTDTQYF
TGTGCCAGCAGGGGGTTTGCGGGAGTTGGCACAGATACGCAGTATTTT
>TRBV28|NA|TRBD2|TRBJ2-2
CASSFPSGGTGELFF
TGTGCCAGCAGTTTCCCGAGCGGGGGCACCGGGGAGCTGTTTTTT
>TRBV10-2|many|TRBD2|TRBJ2-5
CASRSLAGEETQYF
TGCGCCAGCAGATCACTAGCGGGGGAAGAGACCCAGTACTTC
>TRBV2|NA|TRBD2|TRBJ2-3
CASRGGGPDTQYF
TGTGCCAGCAGGGGGGGAGGGCCAGATACGCAGTATTTT
>TRBV5-1|many|NA|TRBJ1-3
CASSLGIGNTIYF
TGCGCCAGCAGCTTGGGTATAGGAAACACCATATATTTT
>TRBV18|many|NA|TRBJ1-1
CASSPRQDTEAFF
TGTGCCAGCTCACCACGCCAGGACACTGAAGCTTTCTTT
>TRBV7-7|NA|NA|TRBJ2-2
CASSRDLNTGELFF
TGTGCCAGCAGCCGGGACTTAAACACCGGGGAGCTGTTTTTT
>TRBV28|NA|TRBD2|TRBJ2-5
CASSFWLAGQETQYF
TGTGCCAGCAGTTTTTGGCTAGCGGGTCAAGAGACCCAGTACTTC
>TRBV2|many|TRBD1|TRBJ2-2
CASSESPGQGARTGELFF
TGTGCCAGCAGCGAATCACCGGGACAGGGGGCACGCACCGGGGAGCTGTTTTTT